These 3 T cell receptor beta chains were sequenced from one sample in a study of T-cell memory formation after mild COVID-19 (dated by TCRdb to the early 2020s). The library was made by 5' RACE. TCRdb names Illumina NovaSeq 6000 as the instrument used. Using fastp at Q25 and MiXCR, TCRdb reprocessed the public reads and kept productive beta chains. Rows with one shared CDR3 protein collapse into an entry with the most common genes and DNA. In all, the sample holds about 320,000 distinct CDR3 sequences, and 13% to 15% of those were seen once. The top ten constitute around 20% of the sample. The specimen sequenced was PBMCs or a T cell subset sorted from them (not recorded which). These receptors all come from a man in his late teens or twenties who had mild COVID-19 (a few samples of this study predate the infection). The sample titles of this study are shuffled in the database, so cell type and time point are left out; the donor was told from shared clones.

This chain joins TRBV5-1 and TRBJ1-5, with unresolved D. There are 16 residues in the CDR3. Germline V gene lookup returns CDR1 SGHRS and CDR2 YFSETQ. The V end was cut by 0 bases, the J end by 3 bases, with 13 bases between. The DNA of the CDR3 is TGCGCCAGCAGCTTGGCCTCCGAGGTTCTCAATCAGCCCCAGCATTTT. It specifies CASSLASEVLNQPQHF.

In this sample, this clonotype turned up a few times. The chain joins TRBV6-1 to TRBJ1-5, with D possibly being TRBD1 (5 bases). From germline, CDR1 is MNHNS and CDR2 SASEGT. CDR3 length: 15 amino acids. Trimming took off 2 bases at V and 0 bases at J, with 8 bases between the two ends. CDR3 protein: CASSERGHSNQPQHF. Written as DNA, the CDR3 is TGTGCCAGCAGTGAAAGGGGTCATAGCAATCAGCCCCAGCATTTT.

The rearrangement links TRBV11-2 to TRBJ2-3; D may be TRBD1 (6 bases). The CDR3 is 23 amino acids. With 0 bases removed from V and 1 base from J, the gap between germline ends came to 32 bases. Germline V gene data show CDR1 as SGHAT and CDR2 as FQNNGV. The CDR3 DNA is TGTGCCAGCAGCTTAGACCACCCAATCAACAGGGCAGTCTTACCTCCAGGCACAGATACGCAGTATTTT. Its translation is CASSLDHPINRAVLPPGTDTQYF.